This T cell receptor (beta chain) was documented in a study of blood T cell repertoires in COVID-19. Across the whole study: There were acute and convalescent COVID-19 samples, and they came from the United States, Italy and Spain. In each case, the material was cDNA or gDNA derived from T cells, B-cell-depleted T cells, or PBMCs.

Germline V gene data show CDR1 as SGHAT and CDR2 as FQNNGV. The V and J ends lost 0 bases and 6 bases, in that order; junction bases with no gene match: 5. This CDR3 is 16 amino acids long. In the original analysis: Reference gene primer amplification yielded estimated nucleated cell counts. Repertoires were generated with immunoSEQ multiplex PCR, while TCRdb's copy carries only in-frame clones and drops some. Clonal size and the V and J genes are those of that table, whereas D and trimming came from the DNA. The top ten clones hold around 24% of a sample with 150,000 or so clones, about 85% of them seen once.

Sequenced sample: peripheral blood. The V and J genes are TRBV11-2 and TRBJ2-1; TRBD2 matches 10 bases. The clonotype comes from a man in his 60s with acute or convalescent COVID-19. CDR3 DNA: TGTGCCAGCAGCTTAGATACTAGCGGGATTACCAATGAGCAGTTCTTC. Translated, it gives CASSLDTSGITNEQFF.